Listed here are 14 T cell receptor beta chains from one sample, sequenced in a study of shared clonotypes between healthy human individuals. Some clones are missing from TCRdb's copy, which holds only in-frame ones; the method was immunoSEQ multiplex PCR. The sample holds about 680,000 clones, approximately 74% seen once. The sample consisted of memory CD4+ T cells sorted from blood. Subset denoted: CD45RA-negative fraction. Receptors originate from a woman aged 25 to 39 in good health.

The chain joins TRBV28 to TRBJ2-1; 7 bases match TRBD1. The V segment lost 2 bases and the J segment 4 bases; nucleotides outside the gene matches: 5. Germline loops: CDR1 MDHEN, CDR2 SYDVKM. This CDR3 has 15 amino acids. In nucleotides, the CDR3 is TGTGCCAGCAGTTTAGGGGACAGAGGATACAATGAGCAGTTCTTC. Its protein product is CASSLGDRGYNEQFF.

V gene TRBV5-1 combines with J gene TRBJ1-5; 8 positions match TRBD1. The CDR3 extends over 16 amino acids. The V segment lost 2 bases and the J segment 0 bases; nucleotides outside the gene matches: 4. Germline CDR1 and CDR2: SGHRS and YFSETQ. CDR3: CASSFGTGYSNQPQHF. The CDR3 bases are TGCGCCAGCAGCTTCGGGACAGGCTATAGCAATCAGCCCCAGCATTTT.

This chain's CDR3 is CASSGTSGGAETQYF. The CDR3 DNA reads TGTGCCAGCAGCGGAACTAGCGGGGGAGCGGAGACCCAGTACTTC. The chain combines TRBV9 with TRBJ2-5; TRBD2 agrees at 11 bases. The CDR3 spans 15 residues. Germline V gene sequence: CDR1 SGDLS, CDR2 YYNGEE. V shed 3 bases and J 5 bases; nucleotides not matched to a gene: 6.

J is TRBJ2-4 and V is TRBV6-1, with TRBD1 matching 8 bases. This CDR3 region has 14 residues. CDR1 MNHNS and CDR2 SASEGT come from the germline V gene. V lost 8 bases and J lost 6; bases outside the gene matches: 9. The CDR3 protein is CASSPGGWGNIQYF. The CDR3 coding sequence is TGTGCCAGCTCCCCAGGGGGCTGGGGAAACATTCAGTACTTC.

With regard to this clone: Other DNA sequences in the same sample also yield this CDR3. The CDR3 DNA follows: TGTGCCAGCAGCGTCGGGACCGAGAACTATGGCTACACCTTC. Its protein product is CASSVGTENYGYTF. The genes are TRBV9 and TRBJ1-2; perhaps TRBD1 as D (5 bases). V was cut by 2 bases and J by 2 bases, with 10 bases left in between. The CDR3 sequence is 14 residues long. Looked up from germline, CDR1 is SGDLS and CDR2 is YYNGEE.

The CDR3 here is CASRYEPEAFF. CDR3 sequence (DNA): TGCGCCAGCAGGTACGAGCCGGAAGCTTTCTTT. The chain recombines TRBV10-2 with TRBJ1-1; no reliable D call. V lost 6 bases, J lost 8 bases, and 10 bases lay in between. Germline V CDR1 and CDR2: WSHSY, SAAADI. The CDR3 has 11 amino acids.

As regards this clone: Distinct nucleotide sequences in the sample also encode this CDR3. The chain is built from TRBV2 and TRBJ2-2; TRBD1 agrees at 8 bases. Trimming removed 5 bases from V and 5 bases from J; junction bases left unmatched: 1. The CDR3 has 13 amino acids. Germline-derived CDR1 and CDR2 are SNHLY and FYNNEI. CDR3 DNA: TGTGCCAGCAGTTACAGGGGGACCGGGGAGCTGTTTTTT. It translates to CASSYRGTGELFF.

This chain connects TRBV10-1 to TRBJ1-1; TRBD1 agrees at 8 bases. The CDR3 consists of 16 residues. Germline V gene data show CDR1 as WNHNN and CDR2 as SYGVQD (reference sequence). V shed 5 bases, J shed 7 bases, and the junction held 15 bases outside the gene matches. CDR3 bases: TGCGCCAGCAGTCCTAAGGCGACAGGGGCGGTTAGTGAAGCTTTCTTT. Encoded protein: CASSPKATGAVSEAFF.

The sample holds one count of this clone. The J gene is TRBJ2-1, the V gene TRBV5-8, with no clear D. V was cut by 0 bases and J by 0 bases, with 13 bases left in between. CDR3 length: 17 residues. Germline V gene sequence: CDR1 SGHTS, CDR2 YDEGEE. DNA for the CDR3: TGTGCCAGCAGCTTGGCCTTAGGGTCCCTCTCCTACAATGAGCAGTTCTTC. Translating it yields CASSLALGSLSYNEQFF. Complete variable domain (other parts from reference TRBV5-8 and TRBJ2-1): EAGVTQSPTHLIKTRGQQATLRCSPISGHTSVYWYQQALGLGLQFLLWYDEGEERNRGNFPPRFSGRQFPNYSSELNVNALELEDSALYLCASSLALGSLSYNEQFFGPGTRLTVL.

This clone has at least ten counts. V and J are TRBV7-6 and TRBJ2-1; 7 bases are shared with TRBD1. Germline CDR1 is SGHVS and CDR2 is FNYEAQ. The CDR3 extends over 15 amino acids. With V trimmed by 4 bases and J by 6 bases, 9 bases remained unmatched. The DNA for the CDR3 is TGTGCCAGCAGCTCTTGGACAGGAATCTTCAATGAGCAGTTCTTC. Amino acid sequence: CASSSWTGIFNEQFF.

The rearrangement uses TRBV2 and TRBJ1-5; the D is unclear. V lost 7 bases to trimming and J lost 3 bases, with 13 bases between them. The germline V gene has CDR1 SNHLY and CDR2 FYNNEI. CDR3 length: 14 amino acids. CDR3 residues: CASNRGAPNQPQHF. The CDR3 coding sequence is TGTGCCAGCAATCGGGGAGCTCCCAATCAGCCCCAGCATTTT.

This rearrangement joins TRBV15 to TRBJ1-1, with D unclear. Germline V gene lookup returns CDR1 LNHNV and CDR2 YYDKDF (reference sequence). This CDR3 has 15 residues. V was pared by 2 bases and J by 1 base, with 11 bases between. Here the CDR3 DNA reads TGTGCCACCAGCAGACCCGGGCCAGGGAACACTGAAGCTTTCTTT. Translated, it gives CATSRPGPGNTEAFF.

A note on this clone: The sample carries other DNA sequences with the same CDR3. The chain employs TRBV29-1 and TRBJ2-2; tentatively, D is TRBD1 or TRBD2 (6 bases each). V was cut by 4 bases and J by 0 bases, with 9 bases left in between. Per germline, CDR1 SQVTM and CDR2 ANQGSEA. The CDR3 sequence is 14 residues long. CDR3 in amino acids: CSVVRGANTGELFF. The CDR3 bases are TGCAGCGTTGTAAGGGGGGCGAACACCGGGGAGCTGTTTTTT.

The gene calls are TRBV13 and TRBJ2-1; 7 positions match TRBD2. The CDR3 runs to 16 residues. Germline V gene data show CDR1 as PRHDT and CDR2 as FYEKMQ (reference sequence). V lost 0 bases, J lost 4 bases, and 6 bases stayed unmatched. Here the CDR3 reads CASSLGGAGSYNEQFF. The DNA of the CDR3 is TGTGCCAGCAGCTTAGGGGGAGCGGGATCTTACAATGAGCAGTTCTTC. The full variable domain, in which reference TRBV13 and TRBJ2-1 provide the parts outside the CDR3, is AAGVIQSPRHLIKEKRETATLKCYPIPRHDTVYWYQQGPGQDPQFLISFYEKMQSDKGSIPDRFSAQQFSDYHSELNMSSLELGDSALYFCASSLGGAGSYNEQFFGPGTRLTVL.